This passage covers 2 T cell receptor beta chains from one sample sequenced in a study of cytomegalovirus exposure and HLA in healthy donors (dated by TCRdb to the late 2010s). Library creation used the immunoSEQ multiplex PCR assay. A mixture of 60 forward primers for TCR Vbeta segments and 13 reverse primers for TCR Jbeta segments was used in the multiplex PCR. The table comes from immuneACCESS by way of TCRdb, which keeps in-frame sequences with V and J called. Part of the clones is missing from these tables; in studies checked, under half for an unresolved V gene and the rest for unknown reasons. This sample lists approximately 190,000 clones; approximately 78% were detected once. Around 0.8% of the sample is taken by the ten largest. The sequenced material came from PBMCs. The source is a woman aged 18 to 35 in good health and CMV-seronegative.

The chain uses TRBV7-7 and TRBJ2-5; TRBD2 aligns across 10 bases. V shed 1 base and J 4 bases; nucleotides not matched to a gene: 6. Germline V gives CDR1 SSHAT, CDR2 FNYEAQ (reference sequence). The length of the CDR3 is 16 residues. This CDR3 reads CASSLGAGGPPETQYF. The CDR3 DNA reads TGTGCCAGCAGCTTAGGAGCGGGGGGGCCGCCAGAGACCCAGTACTTC. Drawing the rest from reference TRBV7-7 and TRBJ2-5, the complete variable domain is GAGVSQSPRYKVTKRGQDVTLRCDPISSHATLYWYQQALGQGPEFLTYFNYEAQPDKSGLPSDRFSAERPEGSISTLTIQRTEQRDSAMYRCASSLGAGGPPETQYFGPGTRLLVL.

The CDR3 protein is CASSLPGFNYGYTF. CDR3 bases: TGTGCCAGCAGCCTCCCCGGGTTTAACTATGGCTACACCTTC. The chain joins TRBV28 to TRBJ1-2, with D unclear. The germline gives CDR1 MDHEN, CDR2 SYDVKM. V was cut by 6 bases and J by 1 base, with 12 bases left in between. The CDR3 runs 14 residues.